The clone carrying this T cell receptor beta chain has just a few counts. The data stem from a study of CD8+ T cells in alopecia areata. Looking at the study overall: Those patients who were treated received oral tofacitinib, which was given at 5 to 10 mg twice daily for moderate-to-severe alopecia areata.

The authors extracted RNA and reverse transcribed it into cDNA as the sequencing template. Sequencing was performed with immunoSEQ multiplex PCR; in TCRdb, only in-frame clones are kept and a portion is missing. The table lists some 110,000 clones, 30% to 40% of them singletons, with about 3.1% in the top ten. With 8 bases removed from V and 3 bases from J, the gap between germline ends came to 16 bases. CDR1 and CDR2 from the germline V gene are MDHEN and SYDVKM. This CDR3 is built from 14 residues. The rearrangement links TRBV28 to TRBJ2-5; D is possibly TRBD2 (6 bases). The sequenced sample was CD4+ T cells sorted from blood. The clonotype was recovered from a human donor with alopecia areata. CDR3 DNA: TGTGCCAGCTGGCCCGGAGGGAGAAAAGAGACCCAGTACTTC. Translation gives CASWPGGRKETQYF.